The entry below gives a single T cell receptor beta chain sequence along with its context. Germline assignment: CDR1 MNHEY and CDR2 SMNVEV (reference sequence). The CDR3 loop spans 17 amino acids. V was trimmed by 4 bases and J by 2 bases, leaving 17 bases between them. This sample was included in a study of control samples from healthy donors and cancer patients. Using immunoSEQ multiplex PCR, the repertoire was profiled, and TCRdb retains in-frame clones only, with some absent. Among about 130,000 clones listed, about 94% were seen once. The sequence came from a man younger than 40 in good health. The J gene is TRBJ2-2, the V gene TRBV27; either TRBD1 or TRBD2 may supply D (6 bases each). Sequencing input: blood. The CDR3 loop reads CASSSRARGRNTGELFF. DNA for the CDR3: TGTGCCAGCAGTTCACGGGCCCGGGGGCGTAACACCGGGGAGCTGTTTTTT.